Detailed here is one TCR beta chain. Clones were read by immunoSEQ multiplex PCR, and TCRdb kept only the in-frame ones, dropping some. The data contain 300,000 to 350,000 clones, 80% of them seen just once; the ten biggest clones take up under 8.5%. These data originate in a study of cytotoxic CD8 clonotypes in ibrutinib-treated CLL. Germline CDR1 is KGHSH and CDR2 is LQKENI. The CDR3 contains 17 residues. Trimming removed 4 bases at V and 1 base at J, with 17 bases between. This material consisted of PBMCs, taken before ibrutinib treatment. This chain connects TRBV18 to TRBJ2-4; tentatively, D is TRBD2 (6 bases). This TCR derives from a human donor with chronic lymphocytic leukemia. This chain's CDR3 is CASSRYDPGVAKNIQYF. The CDR3 DNA sequence: TGTGCCAGCTCACGCTACGACCCGGGAGTCGCCAAAAACATTCAGTACTTC.